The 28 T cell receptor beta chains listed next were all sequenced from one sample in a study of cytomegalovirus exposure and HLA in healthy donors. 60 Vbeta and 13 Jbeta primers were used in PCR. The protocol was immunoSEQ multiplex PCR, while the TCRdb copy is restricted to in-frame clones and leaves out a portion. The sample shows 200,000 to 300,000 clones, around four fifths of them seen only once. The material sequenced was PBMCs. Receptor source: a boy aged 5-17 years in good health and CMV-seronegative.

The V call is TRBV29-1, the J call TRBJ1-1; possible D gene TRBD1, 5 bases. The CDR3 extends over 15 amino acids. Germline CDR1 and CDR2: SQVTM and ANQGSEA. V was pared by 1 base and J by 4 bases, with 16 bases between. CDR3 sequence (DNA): TGCAGCGTTGAAGGTCCGCGGGGGTGGGGCACTGAAGCTTTCTTT. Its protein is CSVEGPRGWGTEAFF.

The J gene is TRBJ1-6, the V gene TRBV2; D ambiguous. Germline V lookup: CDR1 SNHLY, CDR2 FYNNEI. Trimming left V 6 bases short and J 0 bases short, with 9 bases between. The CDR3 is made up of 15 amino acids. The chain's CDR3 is CASRVFSSYNSPLHF. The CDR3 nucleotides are TGTGCCAGCAGAGTTTTTAGCTCCTATAATTCACCCCTCCACTTT.

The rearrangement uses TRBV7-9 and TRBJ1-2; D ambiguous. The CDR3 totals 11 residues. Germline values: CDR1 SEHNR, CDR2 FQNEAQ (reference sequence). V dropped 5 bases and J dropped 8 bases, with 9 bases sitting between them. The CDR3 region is CASSGSEGYTF. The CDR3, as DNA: TGTGCCAGCAGCGGGTCGGAGGGCTACACCTTC.

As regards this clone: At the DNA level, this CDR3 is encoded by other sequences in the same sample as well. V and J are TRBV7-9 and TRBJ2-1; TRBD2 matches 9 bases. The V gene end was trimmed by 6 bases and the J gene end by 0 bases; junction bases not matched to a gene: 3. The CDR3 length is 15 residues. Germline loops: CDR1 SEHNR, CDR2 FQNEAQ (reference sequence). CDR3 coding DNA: TGTGCCAGCAGTTTTAGCGGGGGCTCCTACAATGAGCAGTTCTTC. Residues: CASSFSGGSYNEQFF.

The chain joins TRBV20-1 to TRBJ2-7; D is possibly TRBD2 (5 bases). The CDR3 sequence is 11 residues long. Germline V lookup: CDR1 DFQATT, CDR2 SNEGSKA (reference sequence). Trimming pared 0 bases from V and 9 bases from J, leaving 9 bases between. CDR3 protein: CSARDRAGQYF. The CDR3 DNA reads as TGCAGTGCTAGAGATCGGGCGGGGCAGTACTTC.

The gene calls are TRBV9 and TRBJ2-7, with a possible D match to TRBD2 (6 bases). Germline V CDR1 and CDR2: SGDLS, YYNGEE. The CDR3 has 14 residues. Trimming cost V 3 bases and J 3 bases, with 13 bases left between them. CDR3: CASSAGTPYYEQYF. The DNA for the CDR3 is TGTGCCAGCAGCGCCGGGACTCCCTACTACGAGCAGTACTTC.

In DNA form, the CDR3 reads TGCGCCATCCCCAGAGGACAGGGAGTTTATAACACTGAAGCTTTCTTT. Its protein is CAIPRGQGVYNTEAFF. The chain recombines TRBV5-1 with TRBJ1-1; 8 bases fit TRBD1. The CDR3 is made up of 16 amino acids. Trimming took 9 bases from V and 2 from J; bases not matched to a gene: 15. Germline-derived CDR1 and CDR2 are SGHRS and YFSETQ.

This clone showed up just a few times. The CDR3 DNA follows: TGTGCCAGCAGCTTACCGGGACAGGCAAATTCACCCCTCCACTTT. Amino acids: CASSLPGQANSPLHF. This chain links TRBV25-1 with TRBJ1-6, with 8 bases fitting TRBD1. V shed 6 bases and J 7 bases; nucleotides not matched to a gene: 8. CDR1 and CDR2 from the germline V gene are MGHDK and SYGVNS. This CDR3 has 15 residues.

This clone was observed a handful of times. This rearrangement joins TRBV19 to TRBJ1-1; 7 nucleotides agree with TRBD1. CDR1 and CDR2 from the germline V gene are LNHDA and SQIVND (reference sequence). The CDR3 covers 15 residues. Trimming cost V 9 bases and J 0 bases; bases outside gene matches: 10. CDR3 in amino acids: CASHRDSSMNTEAFF. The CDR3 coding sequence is TGTGCCAGCCACCGGGACAGCAGTATGAACACTGAAGCTTTCTTT.

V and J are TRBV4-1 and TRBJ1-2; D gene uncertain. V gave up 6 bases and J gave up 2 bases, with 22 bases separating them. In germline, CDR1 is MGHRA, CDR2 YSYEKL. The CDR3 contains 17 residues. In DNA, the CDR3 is TGCGCCAGCAGGGATACCCTCAGGCAACCTCTGAACTATGGCTACACCTTC. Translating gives CASRDTLRQPLNYGYTF.

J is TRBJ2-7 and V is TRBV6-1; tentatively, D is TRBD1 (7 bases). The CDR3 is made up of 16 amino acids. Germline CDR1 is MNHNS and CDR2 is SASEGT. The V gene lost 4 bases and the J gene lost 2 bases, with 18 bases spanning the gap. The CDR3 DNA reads TGTGCCAGCAGTGTGACGCGGGGACAGATACCCTACGAGCAGTACTTC. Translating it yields CASSVTRGQIPYEQYF.

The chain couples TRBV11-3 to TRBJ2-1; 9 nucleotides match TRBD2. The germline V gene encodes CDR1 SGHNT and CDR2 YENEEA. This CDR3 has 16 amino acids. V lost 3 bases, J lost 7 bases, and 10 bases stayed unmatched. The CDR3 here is CASSFDLAGELNEQFF. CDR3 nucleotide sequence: TGTGCCAGCAGCTTCGACTTAGCGGGAGAGCTAAATGAGCAGTTCTTC.

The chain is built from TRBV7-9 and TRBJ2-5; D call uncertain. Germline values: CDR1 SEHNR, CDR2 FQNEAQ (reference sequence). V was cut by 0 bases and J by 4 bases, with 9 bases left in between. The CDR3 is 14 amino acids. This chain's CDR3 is CASSLATPGETQYF. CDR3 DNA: TGTGCCAGCAGCTTAGCGACACCCGGAGAGACCCAGTACTTC.

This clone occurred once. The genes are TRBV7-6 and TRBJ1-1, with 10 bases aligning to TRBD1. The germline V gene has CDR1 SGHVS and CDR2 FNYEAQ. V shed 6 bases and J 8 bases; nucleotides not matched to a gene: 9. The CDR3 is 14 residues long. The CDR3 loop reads CASSPMPDRGEAFF. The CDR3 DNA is TGTGCCAGCAGTCCAATGCCGGACAGGGGGGAAGCTTTCTTT.

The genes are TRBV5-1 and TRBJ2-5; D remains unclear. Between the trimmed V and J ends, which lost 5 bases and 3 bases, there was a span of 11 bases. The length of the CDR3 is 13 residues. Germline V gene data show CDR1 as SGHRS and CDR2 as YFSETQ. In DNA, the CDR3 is TGCGCCAGCAGGGTACTACCCGAAGAGACCCAGTACTTC. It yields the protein CASRVLPEETQYF.

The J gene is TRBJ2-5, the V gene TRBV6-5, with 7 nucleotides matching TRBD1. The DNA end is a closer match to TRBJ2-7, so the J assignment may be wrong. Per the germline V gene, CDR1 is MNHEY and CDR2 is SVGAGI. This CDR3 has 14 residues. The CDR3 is CASSIDRVRYEQYF. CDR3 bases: TGTGCCAGCAGTATTGACAGGGTTCGCTACGAGCAGTACTTC.

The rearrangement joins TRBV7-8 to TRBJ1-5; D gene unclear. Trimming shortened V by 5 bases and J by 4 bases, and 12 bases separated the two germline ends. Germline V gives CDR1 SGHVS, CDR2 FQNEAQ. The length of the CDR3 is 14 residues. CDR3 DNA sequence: TGTGCCAGCAGCATAGAGCGCCAGAATCAGCCCCAGCATTTT. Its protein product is CASSIERQNQPQHF.

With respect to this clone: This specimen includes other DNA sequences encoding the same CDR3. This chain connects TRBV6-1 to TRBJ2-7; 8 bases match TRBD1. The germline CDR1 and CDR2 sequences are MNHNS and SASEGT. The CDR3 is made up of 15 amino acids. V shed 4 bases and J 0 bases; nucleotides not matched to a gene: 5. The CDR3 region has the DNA TGTGCCAGCAGTGTCGCAGGGGGCGGCTCCTACGAGCAGTACTTC. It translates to CASSVAGGGSYEQYF.

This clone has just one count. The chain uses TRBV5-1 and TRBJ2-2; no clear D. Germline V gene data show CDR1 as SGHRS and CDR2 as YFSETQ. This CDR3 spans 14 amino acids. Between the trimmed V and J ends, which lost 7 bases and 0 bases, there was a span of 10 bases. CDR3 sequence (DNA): TGCGCCAGCCGCCCCACTCCGAACACCGGGGAGCTGTTTTTT. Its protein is CASRPTPNTGELFF.

The CDR3 region is CASNQYRGPNTEAFF. In DNA form, the CDR3 reads TGTGCCAGCAACCAATACAGGGGACCGAACACTGAAGCTTTCTTT. The chain links TRBV6-5 to TRBJ1-1; 7 bases are shared with TRBD1. Per germline, CDR1 MNHEY and CDR2 SVGAGI. The length of the CDR3 is 15 residues. The V segment lost 7 bases and the J segment 1 base; nucleotides outside the gene matches: 9.

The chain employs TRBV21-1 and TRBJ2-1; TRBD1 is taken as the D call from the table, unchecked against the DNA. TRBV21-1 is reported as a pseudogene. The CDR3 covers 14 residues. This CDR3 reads CASPGTGSYNEQFF. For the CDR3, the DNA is TGTGCCAGTCCCGGGACAGGGTCCTACAATGAGCAGTTCTTC.

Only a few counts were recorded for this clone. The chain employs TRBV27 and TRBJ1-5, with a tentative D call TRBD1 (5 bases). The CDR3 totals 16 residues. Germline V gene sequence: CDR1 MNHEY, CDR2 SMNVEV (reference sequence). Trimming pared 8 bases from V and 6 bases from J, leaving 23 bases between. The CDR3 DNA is TGTGCCAGCGGAAGACCCGGACAAGCGAATGGTCAGCCCCAGCATTTT. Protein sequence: CASGRPGQANGQPQHF.

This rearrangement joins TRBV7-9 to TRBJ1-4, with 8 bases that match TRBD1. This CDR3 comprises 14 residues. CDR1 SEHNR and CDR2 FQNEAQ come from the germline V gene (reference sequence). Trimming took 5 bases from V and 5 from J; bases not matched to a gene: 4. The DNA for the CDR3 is TGTGCCAGCAGCCCACGGGACAGGAATGAAAAACTGTTTTTT. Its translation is CASSPRDRNEKLFF.

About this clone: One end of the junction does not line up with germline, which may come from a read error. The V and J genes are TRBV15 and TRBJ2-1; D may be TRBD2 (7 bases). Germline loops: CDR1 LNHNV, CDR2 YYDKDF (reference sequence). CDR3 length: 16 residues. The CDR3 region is CATSSSRGRAYDEQFF. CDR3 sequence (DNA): TGTGCCACCAGCAGCAGTAGGGGGAGGGCCTACGATGAGCAGTTCTTC.

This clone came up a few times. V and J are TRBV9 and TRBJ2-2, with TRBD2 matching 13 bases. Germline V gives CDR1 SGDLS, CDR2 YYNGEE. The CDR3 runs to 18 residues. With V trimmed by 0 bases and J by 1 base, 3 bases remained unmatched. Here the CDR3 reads CASSVEGLAGLNTGELFF. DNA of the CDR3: TGTGCCAGCAGCGTAGAGGGACTAGCGGGGCTGAACACCGGGGAGCTGTTTTTT.

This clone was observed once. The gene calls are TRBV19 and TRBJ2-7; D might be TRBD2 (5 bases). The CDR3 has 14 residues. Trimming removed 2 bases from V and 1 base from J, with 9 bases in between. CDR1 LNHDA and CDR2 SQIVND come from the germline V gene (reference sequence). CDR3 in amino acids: CASSIIEGSYEQYF. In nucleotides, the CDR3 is TGTGCCAGTAGTATAATTGAGGGATCCTACGAGCAGTACTTC.

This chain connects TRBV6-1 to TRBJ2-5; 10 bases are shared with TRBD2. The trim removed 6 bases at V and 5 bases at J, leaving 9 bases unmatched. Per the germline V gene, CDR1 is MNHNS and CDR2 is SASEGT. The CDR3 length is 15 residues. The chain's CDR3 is CASRTASGSRETQYF. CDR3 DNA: TGTGCCAGCAGGACAGCTAGCGGGAGTAGGGAGACCCAGTACTTC.

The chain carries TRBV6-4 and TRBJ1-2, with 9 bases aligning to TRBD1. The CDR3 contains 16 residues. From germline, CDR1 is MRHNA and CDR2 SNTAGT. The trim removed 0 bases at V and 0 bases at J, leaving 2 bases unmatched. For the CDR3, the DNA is TGTGCCAGCAGTGACTCAGGGACAGGGCCTAACTATGGCTACACCTTC. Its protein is CASSDSGTGPNYGYTF.